The 21 T cell receptor beta chains below were found in one sample sequenced in a study of blood T cell repertoires in COVID-19. Assay: immunoSEQ multiplex PCR; the TCRdb copy retains only in-frame clones and omits some. The sample has 360,000 or so clones, around 90% seen once. Sequencing used peripheral blood. These receptors all come from a young man with active or convalescent COVID-19.

This clone was seen only a few times. The rearrangement uses TRBV29-1 and TRBJ1-4, with a possible D match to TRBD1 (6 bases). Germline CDR1 reads SQVTM; CDR2 reads ANQGSEA. This CDR3 spans 13 amino acids. Trimming stripped 4 bases from V and 4 bases from J, with 10 bases between. CDR3 in DNA: TGCAGCGTTGTCATCAGGGGTAATGAAAAACTGTTTTTT. Translation gives CSVVIRGNEKLFF.

This clone was seen more than once but under ten times. The chain employs TRBV28 and TRBJ1-1; D gene ambiguous. V was clipped by 4 bases and J by 4 bases, with 7 bases between them. Germline CDR1 MDHEN, CDR2 SYDVKM. The CDR3 runs to 12 residues. The CDR3 spells CASSYGSTEAFF. The DNA of the CDR3 is TGTGCCAGCAGTTACGGGAGCACTGAAGCTTTCTTT.

V is TRBV29-1 and J is TRBJ1-1; D is undetermined. Trimming removed 4 bases at V and 4 bases at J, with 13 bases between. The germline CDR1 and CDR2 sequences are SQVTM and ANQGSEA. The CDR3 totals 13 residues. CDR3: CSVASGGGTEAFF. The CDR3 bases are TGCAGCGTTGCCTCGGGAGGCGGCACTGAAGCTTTCTTT.

On this clone itself: At one end the junction does not follow the germline gene, possibly because of a read error. CDR3 sequence: CASIQGNSGANVLTF. CDR3 nucleotide sequence: TGCGCCAGCATACAGGGCAACTCTGGGGCCAACGTGCTGACTTTC. V usage is TRBV5-1 and J usage is TRBJ2-6; D is perhaps TRBD1 (6 bases). The CDR3 is 15 residues long. Germline-derived CDR1 and CDR2 are SGHRS and YFSETQ.

The chain links TRBV27 to TRBJ2-7; a weak D match, TRBD1 (5 bases). The CDR3 has 12 residues. The ends were cut back, 6 bases at V and 3 bases at J, with 9 bases in the middle. CDR1 is MNHEY and CDR2 is SMNVEV in the germline V gene (reference sequence). This chain's CDR3 is CASRRGLYEQYF. The CDR3, as DNA: TGTGCCAGCAGAAGGGGTCTCTACGAGCAGTACTTC.

The V and J genes are TRBV9 and TRBJ1-2; 11 bases line up with TRBD1. Germline CDR1 SGDLS, CDR2 YYNGEE. There are 16 residues in the CDR3. Losses at the gene ends were 4 bases for V and 6 bases for J; bases not matched to a gene: 11. The CDR3 sequence: CASSYLRRDRGNGYTF. The CDR3 nucleotides are TGTGCCAGCAGCTACCTACGCCGGGACAGGGGGAATGGCTACACCTTC. Drawing the rest from reference TRBV9 and TRBJ1-2, the complete variable domain is DSGVTQTPKHLITATGQRVTLRCSPRSGDLSVYWYQQSLDQGLQFLIQYYNGEERAKGNILERFSAQQFPDLHSELNLSSLELGDSALYFCASSYLRRDRGNGYTFGSGTRLTVV.

This chain connects TRBV28 to TRBJ1-1; possibly TRBD1 for D (5 bases). V lost 1 base, J lost 5 bases, and 11 bases lay in between. This CDR3 is built from 14 residues. Germline values: CDR1 MDHEN, CDR2 SYDVKM. CDR3 sequence reads: CASSLFGGGTEAFF. The CDR3 bases are TGTGCCAGCAGTTTATTTGGGGGAGGGACTGAAGCTTTCTTT.

This clone was counted a single time. V gene TRBV5-5 combines with J gene TRBJ2-2; a possible D gene is TRBD1 (5 bases). CDR3 length equals 16 residues. Looked up from germline, CDR1 is SGHKS and CDR2 is YYEKEE (reference sequence). The ends were cut back, 1 base at V and 5 bases at J, with 15 bases in the middle. This CDR3 is CASSLSVRTNTGELFF. CDR3 DNA: TGTGCCAGCAGCTTGTCGGTACGGACAAATACCGGGGAGCTGTTTTTT.

This clone turned up a few times. The V gene is TRBV7-9, the J gene TRBJ1-1, with D maybe TRBD1 (6 bases). Germline V gives CDR1 SEHNR, CDR2 FQNEAQ (reference sequence). The V end lost 1 base, the J end lost 3 bases, and 12 bases lay between the germline ends. The CDR3 runs to 15 residues. As DNA, the CDR3 is TGTGCCAGCAGCTTAGGCCGGGGGGCTGACACTGAAGCTTTCTTT. This codes for CASSLGRGADTEAFF. Drawing the rest from reference TRBV7-9 and TRBJ1-1, the complete variable domain is DTGVSQNPRHKITKRGQNVTFRCDPISEHNRLYWYRQTLGQGPEFLTYFQNEAQLEKSRLLSDRFSAERPKGSFSTLEIQRTEQGDSAMYLCASSLGRGADTEAFFGQGTRLTVV.

This sequence joins TRBV28 and TRBJ1-4, with D hard to call. The CDR3 consists of 14 residues. V was cut by 7 bases and J by 2 bases, with 11 bases left in between. CDR1 and CDR2 from the germline V gene are MDHEN and SYDVKM. CDR3 sequence reads: CASTLRGTNEKLFF. In nucleotides, the CDR3 is TGTGCCAGCACCCTTCGCGGCACTAATGAAAAACTGTTTTTT.

This chain's CDR3 is CASSQDRFPSGSQPQHF. As DNA, the CDR3 is TGCGCCAGCAGCCAAGATAGATTCCCTTCGGGAAGCCAGCCCCAGCATTTT. The chain joins TRBV4-3 to TRBJ1-5; D is uncertain. Germline CDR1 reads LGHNA; CDR2 reads YSLEER. The ends were cut back, 0 bases at V and 7 bases at J, with 19 bases in the middle. The CDR3 loop spans 17 amino acids.

J is TRBJ2-2 and V is TRBV27, with 11 bases that match TRBD2. The CDR3 spans 16 residues. From germline, CDR1 is MNHEY and CDR2 SMNVEV (reference sequence). The J segment lost 4 bases and the V segment lost 4 bases, leaving 5 bases of the junction unmatched. CDR3 in amino acids: CASSWLAGGGTGELFF. The DNA of the CDR3 is TGTGCCAGCAGTTGGCTAGCGGGAGGAGGCACCGGGGAGCTGTTTTTT.

This chain uses TRBV5-4 with TRBJ1-2; D is possibly TRBD1 (6 bases). The CDR3 runs 17 residues. Germline-derived CDR1 and CDR2 are SGHNT and YYREEE (reference sequence). Trimming removed 0 bases at V and 4 bases at J, with 19 bases between. The CDR3 reads CASSLAGGMGGSYGYTF. CDR3 DNA: TGTGCCAGCAGCTTGGCCGGGGGGATGGGGGGCAGCTATGGCTACACCTTC.

The gene calls are TRBV7-9 and TRBJ1-5; the D is unclear. The germline V and J ends were trimmed by 2 bases and 2 bases, with 16 bases remaining between them. This CDR3 region has 17 residues. The germline CDR1 and CDR2 sequences are SEHNR and FQNEAQ (reference sequence). CDR3 in amino acids: CASSLHTEYRGNQPQHF. The CDR3 DNA follows: TGTGCCAGCAGCTTACATACCGAATATAGAGGCAATCAGCCCCAGCATTTT.

The chain carries TRBV4-3 and TRBJ2-1; D uncertain. This CDR3 comprises 15 residues. Trimming removed 5 bases at V and 1 base at J, with 12 bases between. Germline V gives CDR1 LGHNA, CDR2 YSLEER. The chain's CDR3 is CASSVGTESYNEQFF. CDR3 nucleotides: TGCGCCAGCAGCGTAGGAACAGAGTCCTACAATGAGCAGTTCTTC.

The sample holds many counts of this clone. V and J are TRBV6-4 and TRBJ1-6; D is perhaps TRBD1 (5 bases). This CDR3 spans 13 amino acids. CDR1 is MRHNA and CDR2 is SNTAGT in the germline V gene. Deletions cut 0 bases from V and 10 bases from J, with 7 bases between. The chain's CDR3 is CASSDSGVSPLHF. The CDR3 nucleotides are TGTGCCAGCAGTGACTCAGGGGTATCACCCCTCCACTTT.

The rearrangement uses TRBV4-1 and TRBJ2-3; D gene unclear. V was cut by 2 bases and J by 5 bases, with 14 bases left in between. This CDR3 has 15 amino acids. Per the germline V gene, CDR1 is MGHRA and CDR2 is YSYEKL. The CDR3: CASSQTMAHGDTQYF. CDR3 DNA sequence: TGCGCCAGCAGCCAAACTATGGCGCACGGAGATACGCAGTATTTT.

Remarks on this clone: Other DNA sequences in this sample translate to the same CDR3. The CDR3 here is CASSLAGNTEAFF. Written as DNA, the CDR3 is TGCGCCAGCAGCTTGGCCGGGAACACTGAAGCTTTCTTT. The rearrangement links TRBV5-1 to TRBJ1-1; D not certain. The CDR3 is 13 amino acids. Germline V lookup: CDR1 SGHRS, CDR2 YFSETQ. The V gene lost 0 bases and the J gene lost 1 base, with 4 bases spanning the gap.

Turning to this clone: Mismatch with germline at one junction end may stem from a read error. The chain couples TRBV19 to TRBJ2-7, with 12 bases lining up with TRBD2. From germline, CDR1 is LNHDA and CDR2 SQIVND (reference sequence). The CDR3 consists of 15 residues. The DNA of the CDR3 is TGTGCCAGTCAGCCGACTAGCGGGGGCTCCAACGAGCAGTACTTC. Translated, it gives CASQPTSGGSNEQYF. The full variable domain, completed using reference TRBV19 and TRBJ2-7, is DGGITQSPKYLFRKEGQNVTLSCEQNLNHDAMYWYRQDPGQGLRLIYYSQIVNDFQKGDIAEGYSVSREKKESFPLTVTSAQKNPTAFYLCASQPTSGGSNEQYFGPGTRLTVT.

This chain connects TRBV5-1 to TRBJ1-1; the match to TRBD1 covers 8 bases. This CDR3 comprises 12 residues. Trimming at V came to 4 bases and at J to 7 bases, leaving 3 bases not matched to a gene. Germline V gene sequence: CDR1 SGHRS, CDR2 YFSETQ. The chain's CDR3 is CASSPGTGEAFF. The CDR3 nucleotides read TGCGCCAGCAGCCCAGGGACAGGTGAAGCTTTCTTT. Full variable domain (rest looked up from reference TRBV5-1 and TRBJ1-1): KAGVTQTPRYLIKTRGQQVTLSCSPISGHRSVSWYQQTPGQGLQFLFEYFSETQRNKGNFPGRFSGRQFSNSRSEMNVSTLELGDSALYLCASSPGTGEAFFGQGTRLTVV.

The gene calls are TRBV28 and TRBJ2-7; 8 bases agree with TRBD1. The germline gives CDR1 MDHEN, CDR2 SYDVKM. This CDR3 has 15 amino acids. The V and J ends lost 7 bases and 0 bases, in that order; junction bases with no gene match: 8. The CDR3 nucleotides read TGTGCCAGCATCCCGGGACAGGTGCGCTCCTACGAGCAGTACTTC. It encodes CASIPGQVRSYEQYF.